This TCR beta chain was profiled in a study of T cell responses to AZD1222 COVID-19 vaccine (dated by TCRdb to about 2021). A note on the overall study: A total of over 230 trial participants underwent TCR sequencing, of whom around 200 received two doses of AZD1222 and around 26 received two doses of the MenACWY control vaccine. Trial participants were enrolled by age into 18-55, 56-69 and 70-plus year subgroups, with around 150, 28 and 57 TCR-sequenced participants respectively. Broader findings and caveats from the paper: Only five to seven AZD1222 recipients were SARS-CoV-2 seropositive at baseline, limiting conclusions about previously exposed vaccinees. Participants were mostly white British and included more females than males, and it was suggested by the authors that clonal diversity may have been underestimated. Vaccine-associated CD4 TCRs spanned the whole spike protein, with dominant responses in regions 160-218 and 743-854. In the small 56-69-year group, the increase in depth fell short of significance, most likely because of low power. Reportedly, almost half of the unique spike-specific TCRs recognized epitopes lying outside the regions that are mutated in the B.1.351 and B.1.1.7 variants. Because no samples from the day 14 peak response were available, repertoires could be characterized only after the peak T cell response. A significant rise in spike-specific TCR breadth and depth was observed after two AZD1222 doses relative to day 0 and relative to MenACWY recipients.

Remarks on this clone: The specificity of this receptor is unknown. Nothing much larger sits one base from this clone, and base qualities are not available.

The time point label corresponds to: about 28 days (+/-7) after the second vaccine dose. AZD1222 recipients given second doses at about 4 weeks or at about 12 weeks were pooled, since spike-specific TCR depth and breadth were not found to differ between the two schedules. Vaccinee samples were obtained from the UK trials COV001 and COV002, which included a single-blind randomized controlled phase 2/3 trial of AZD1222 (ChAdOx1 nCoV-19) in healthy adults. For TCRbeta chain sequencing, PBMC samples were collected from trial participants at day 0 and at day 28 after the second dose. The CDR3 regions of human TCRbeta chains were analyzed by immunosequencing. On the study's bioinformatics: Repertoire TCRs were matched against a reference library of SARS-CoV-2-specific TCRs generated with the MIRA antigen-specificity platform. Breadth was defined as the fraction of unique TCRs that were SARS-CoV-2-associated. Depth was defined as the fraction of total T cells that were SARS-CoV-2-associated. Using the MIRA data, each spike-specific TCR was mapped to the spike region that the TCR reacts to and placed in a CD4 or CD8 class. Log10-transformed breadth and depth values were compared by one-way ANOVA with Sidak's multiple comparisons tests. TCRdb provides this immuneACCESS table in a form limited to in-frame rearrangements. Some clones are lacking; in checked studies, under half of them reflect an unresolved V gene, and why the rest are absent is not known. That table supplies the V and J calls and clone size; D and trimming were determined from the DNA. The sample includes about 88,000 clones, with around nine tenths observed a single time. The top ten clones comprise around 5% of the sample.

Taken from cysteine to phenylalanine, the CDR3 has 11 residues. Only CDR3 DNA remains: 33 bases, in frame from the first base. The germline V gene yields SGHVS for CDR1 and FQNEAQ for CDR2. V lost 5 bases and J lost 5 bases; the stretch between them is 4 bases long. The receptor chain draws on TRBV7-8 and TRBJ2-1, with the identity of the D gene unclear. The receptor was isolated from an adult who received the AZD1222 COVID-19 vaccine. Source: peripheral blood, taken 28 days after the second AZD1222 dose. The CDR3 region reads CASSPHNEQFF. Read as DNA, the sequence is TGTGCCAGCAGCCCTCACAATGAGCAGTTCTTC.